The present TCR beta chain was sequenced within a study of regulatory T cells in long-lasting Graves disease. Study-level information: More than 5 years of antithyroid drugs with positive TSH receptor antibodies defined persistent Graves' disease. Study-wide points: Persistent cases favored TRBV28, TRBJ1-2 and TRBJ2-5. Thyroid tissue went unexamined; only peripheral blood was analyzed.

V was cut by 6 bases and J by 3 bases, with 18 bases left in between. CDR3 length: 14 amino acids. The germline CDR1 and CDR2 sequences are DFQATT and SNEGSKA (reference sequence). Construction of TCR beta libraries relied on iRepertoire HTBI primers and on Arm-PCR targeting CDR3 regions. TCRdb redid the calling of the multiplex PCR reads with MiXCR, one entry per CDR3 protein. Counted here are hundreds of thousands of distinct CDR3 sequences, around 23% occurring once; the ten biggest clones make up about 13%. The time point denotes: persistent/refractory GD, antithyroid drugs over 5 years with positive TRAb. PBMCs provided the RNA from which the TCR library was made. The table lists this clonotype with many counts. Antigen unknown.

The sequence was collected from a female donor with Graves disease. The rearrangement links TRBV20-1 to TRBJ2-7, with D hard to call. The starting material was peripheral blood mononuclear cells (PBMCs), obtained when the disease was refractory, from a patient treated with antithyroid drugs. The CDR3 loop is CSAMPGPPSYEQYF. For the CDR3, the DNA is TGCAGTGCCATGCCGGGCCCGCCAAGCTACGAGCAGTACTTC.